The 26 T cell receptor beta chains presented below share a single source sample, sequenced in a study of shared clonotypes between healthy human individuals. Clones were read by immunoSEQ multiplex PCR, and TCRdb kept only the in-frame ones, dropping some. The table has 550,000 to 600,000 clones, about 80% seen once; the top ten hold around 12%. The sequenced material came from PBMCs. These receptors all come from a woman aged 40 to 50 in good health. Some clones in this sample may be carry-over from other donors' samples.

CDR3 coding DNA: TGTGCCAGCAGTTTGCTGGGACAGCGCAATCAGCCCCAGCATTTT. Translated, it gives CASSLLGQRNQPQHF. V gene TRBV27 combines with J gene TRBJ1-5; 7 bases line up with TRBD1. After removal of 3 bases from V and 2 bases from J, the junction contained 4 bases not matched to a gene. CDR3 length: 15 residues. Germline V CDR1 and CDR2: MNHEY, SMNVEV (reference sequence).

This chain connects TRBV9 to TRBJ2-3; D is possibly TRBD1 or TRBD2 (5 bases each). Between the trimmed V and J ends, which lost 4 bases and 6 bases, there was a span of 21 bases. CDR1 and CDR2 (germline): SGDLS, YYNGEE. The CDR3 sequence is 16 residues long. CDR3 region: CASSPREGSEGDTQYF. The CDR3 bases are TGTGCCAGCAGCCCACGTGAGGGGAGTGAGGGGGATACGCAGTATTTT.

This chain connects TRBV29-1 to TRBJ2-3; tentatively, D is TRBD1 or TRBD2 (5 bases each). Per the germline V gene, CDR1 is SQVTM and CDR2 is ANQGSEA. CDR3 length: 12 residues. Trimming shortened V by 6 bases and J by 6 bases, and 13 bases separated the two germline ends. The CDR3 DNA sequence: TGCAGCGTCGGGACGACGGGGGATACGCAGTATTTT. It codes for CSVGTTGDTQYF.

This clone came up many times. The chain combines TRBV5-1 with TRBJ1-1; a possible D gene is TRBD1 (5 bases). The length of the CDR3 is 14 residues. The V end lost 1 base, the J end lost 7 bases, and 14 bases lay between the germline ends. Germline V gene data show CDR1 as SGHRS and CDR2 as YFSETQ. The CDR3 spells CASSLSQGGGEAFF. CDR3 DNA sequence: TGCGCCAGCAGCTTGTCGCAGGGTGGTGGTGAAGCTTTCTTT.

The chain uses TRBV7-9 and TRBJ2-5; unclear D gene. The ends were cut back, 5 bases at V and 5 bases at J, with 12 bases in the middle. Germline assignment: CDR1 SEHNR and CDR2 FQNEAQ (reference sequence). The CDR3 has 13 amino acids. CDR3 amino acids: CASSPISSETQYF. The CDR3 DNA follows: TGTGCCAGCAGCCCTATCTCATCGGAGACCCAGTACTTC.

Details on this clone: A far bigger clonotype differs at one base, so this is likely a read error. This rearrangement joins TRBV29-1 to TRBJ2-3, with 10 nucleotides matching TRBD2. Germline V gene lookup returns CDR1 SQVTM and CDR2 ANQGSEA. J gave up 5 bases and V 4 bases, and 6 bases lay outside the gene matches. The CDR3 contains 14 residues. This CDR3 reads CSVVLAGMGDTQYF. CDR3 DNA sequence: TGCAGCGTTGTACTAGCGGGAATGGGAGATACGCAGTATTTT.

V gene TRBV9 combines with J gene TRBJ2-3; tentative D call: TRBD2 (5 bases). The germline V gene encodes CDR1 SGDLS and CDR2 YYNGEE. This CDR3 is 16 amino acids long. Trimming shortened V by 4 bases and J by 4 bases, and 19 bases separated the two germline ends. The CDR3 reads CASSSRAGPPADTQYF. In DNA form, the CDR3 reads TGTGCCAGCAGCTCCCGGGCGGGCCCCCCGGCAGATACGCAGTATTTT.

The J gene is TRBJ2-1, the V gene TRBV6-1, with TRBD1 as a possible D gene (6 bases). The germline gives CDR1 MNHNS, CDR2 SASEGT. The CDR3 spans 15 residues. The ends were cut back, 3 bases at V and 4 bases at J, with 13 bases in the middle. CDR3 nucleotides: TGTGCCAGCAGTGACCCTCCGGGACAATACAATGAGCAGTTCTTC. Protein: CASSDPPGQYNEQFF.

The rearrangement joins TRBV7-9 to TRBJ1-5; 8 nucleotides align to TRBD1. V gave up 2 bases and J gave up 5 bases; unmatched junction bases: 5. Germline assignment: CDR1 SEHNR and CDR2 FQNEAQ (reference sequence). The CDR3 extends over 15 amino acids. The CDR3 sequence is CASSLTGGPHQPQHF. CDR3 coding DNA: TGTGCCAGCAGCTTAACAGGGGGGCCGCATCAGCCCCAGCATTTT.

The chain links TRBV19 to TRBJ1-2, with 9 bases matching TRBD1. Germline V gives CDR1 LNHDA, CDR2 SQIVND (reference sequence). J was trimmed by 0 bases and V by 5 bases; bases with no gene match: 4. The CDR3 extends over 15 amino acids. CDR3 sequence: CASSERTGANYGYTF. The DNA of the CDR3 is TGTGCCAGTAGTGAACGGACAGGGGCTAACTATGGCTACACCTTC. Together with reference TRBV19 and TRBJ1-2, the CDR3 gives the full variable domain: DGGITQSPKYLFRKEGQNVTLSCEQNLNHDAMYWYRQDPGQGLRLIYYSQIVNDFQKGDIAEGYSVSREKKESFPLTVTSAQKNPTAFYLCASSERTGANYGYTFGSGTRLTVV.

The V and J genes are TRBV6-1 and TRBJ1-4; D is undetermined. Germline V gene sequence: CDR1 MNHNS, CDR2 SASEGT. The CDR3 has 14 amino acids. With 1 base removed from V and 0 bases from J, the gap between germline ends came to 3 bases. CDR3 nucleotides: TGTGCCAGCAGTGAAGAAGCAACTAATGAAAAACTGTTTTTT. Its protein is CASSEEATNEKLFF.

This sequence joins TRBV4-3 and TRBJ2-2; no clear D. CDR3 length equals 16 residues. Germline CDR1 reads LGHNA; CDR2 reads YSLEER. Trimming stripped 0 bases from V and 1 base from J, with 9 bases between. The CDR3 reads CASSQERPGNTGELFF. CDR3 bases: TGCGCCAGCAGCCAAGAGAGGCCTGGGAACACCGGGGAGCTGTTTTTT.

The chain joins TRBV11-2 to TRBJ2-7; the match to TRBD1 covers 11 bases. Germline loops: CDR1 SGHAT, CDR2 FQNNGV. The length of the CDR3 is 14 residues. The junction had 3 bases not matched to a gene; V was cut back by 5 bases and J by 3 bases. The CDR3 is CASSGTGGYYEQYF. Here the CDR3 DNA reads TGTGCCAGCAGCGGGACAGGGGGTTACTACGAGCAGTACTTC.

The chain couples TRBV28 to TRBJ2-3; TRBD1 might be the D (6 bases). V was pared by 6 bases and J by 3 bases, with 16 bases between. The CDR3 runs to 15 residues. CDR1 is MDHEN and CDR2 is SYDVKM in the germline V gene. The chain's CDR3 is CASRSMPGQTDTQYF. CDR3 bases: TGTGCCAGCAGATCAATGCCGGGACAAACAGATACGCAGTATTTT.

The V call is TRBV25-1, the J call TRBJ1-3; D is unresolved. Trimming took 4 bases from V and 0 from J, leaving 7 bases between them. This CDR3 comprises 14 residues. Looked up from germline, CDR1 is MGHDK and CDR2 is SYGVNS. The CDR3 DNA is TGTGCCAGCAGTGTGGACCACTCTGGAAACACCATATATTTT. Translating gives CASSVDHSGNTIYF. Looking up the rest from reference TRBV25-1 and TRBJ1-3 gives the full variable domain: EADIYQTPRYLVIGTGKKITLECSQTMGHDKMYWYQQDPGMELHLIHYSYGVNSTEKGDLSSESTVSRIRTEHFPLTLESARPSHTSQYLCASSVDHSGNTIYFGEGSWLTVV.

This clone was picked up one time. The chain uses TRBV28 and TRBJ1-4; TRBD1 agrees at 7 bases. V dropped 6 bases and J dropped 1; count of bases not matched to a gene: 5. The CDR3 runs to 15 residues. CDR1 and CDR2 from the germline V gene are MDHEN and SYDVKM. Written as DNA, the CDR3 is TGTGCCAGCAGACACAACAGGGGAACTAATGAAAAACTGTTTTTT. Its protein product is CASRHNRGTNEKLFF.

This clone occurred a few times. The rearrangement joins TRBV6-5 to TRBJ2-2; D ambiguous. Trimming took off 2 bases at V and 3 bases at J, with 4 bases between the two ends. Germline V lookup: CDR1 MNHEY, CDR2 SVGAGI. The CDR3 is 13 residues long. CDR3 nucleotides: TGTGCCAGCAGTTACACGGACACCGGGGAGCTGTTTTTT. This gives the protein CASSYTDTGELFF.

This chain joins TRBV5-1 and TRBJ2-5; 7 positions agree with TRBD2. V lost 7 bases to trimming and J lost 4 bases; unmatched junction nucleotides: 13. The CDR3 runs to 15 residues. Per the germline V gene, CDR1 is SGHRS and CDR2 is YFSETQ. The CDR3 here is CASATGRSVRETQYF. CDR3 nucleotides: TGCGCCAGCGCCACCGGGAGGTCCGTCCGAGAGACCCAGTACTTC.

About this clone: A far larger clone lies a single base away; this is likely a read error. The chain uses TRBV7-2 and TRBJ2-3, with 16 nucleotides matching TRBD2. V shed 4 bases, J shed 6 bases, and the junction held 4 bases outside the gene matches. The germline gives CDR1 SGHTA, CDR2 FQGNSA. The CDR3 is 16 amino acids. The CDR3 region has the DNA TGTGCCAGCAGCTCGGGACTAGCGGGAGGGGGGGATACGCAGTATTTT. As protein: CASSSGLAGGGDTQYF.

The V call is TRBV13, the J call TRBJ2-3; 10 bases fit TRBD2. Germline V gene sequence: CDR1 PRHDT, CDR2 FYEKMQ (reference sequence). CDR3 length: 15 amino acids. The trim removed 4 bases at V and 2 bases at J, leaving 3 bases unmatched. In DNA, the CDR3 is TGTGCCAGCAGCTGGACTAGCGGAAACACAGATACGCAGTATTTT. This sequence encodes CASSWTSGNTDTQYF.

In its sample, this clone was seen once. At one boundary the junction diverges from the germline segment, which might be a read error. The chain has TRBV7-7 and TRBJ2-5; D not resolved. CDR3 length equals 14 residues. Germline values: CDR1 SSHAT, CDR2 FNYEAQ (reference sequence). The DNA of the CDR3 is TGTGCTAGCAGCTTAGGTCCCACCCAAGAGACCCAGTACTTC. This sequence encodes CASSLGPTQETQYF.

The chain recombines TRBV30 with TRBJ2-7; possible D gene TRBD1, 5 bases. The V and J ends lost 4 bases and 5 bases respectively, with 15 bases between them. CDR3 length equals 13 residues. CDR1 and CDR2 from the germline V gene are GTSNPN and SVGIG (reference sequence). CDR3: CAWIRAGLHEQYF. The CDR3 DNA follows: TGTGCCTGGATTAGGGCAGGGTTACACGAGCAGTACTTC.

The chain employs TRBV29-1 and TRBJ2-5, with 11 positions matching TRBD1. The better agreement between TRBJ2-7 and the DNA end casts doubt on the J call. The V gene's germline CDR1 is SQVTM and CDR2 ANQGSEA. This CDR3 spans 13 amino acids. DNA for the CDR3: TGCAGCGTTGCAGGACAGGGGGCTGACGAGCAGTACTTC. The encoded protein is CSVAGQGADEQYF.

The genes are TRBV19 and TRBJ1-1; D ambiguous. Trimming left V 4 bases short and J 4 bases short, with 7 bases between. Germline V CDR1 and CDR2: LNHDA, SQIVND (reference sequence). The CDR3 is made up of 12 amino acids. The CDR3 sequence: CASSRGFTEAFF. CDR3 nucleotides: TGTGCCAGTAGTAGAGGTTTCACTGAAGCTTTCTTT.

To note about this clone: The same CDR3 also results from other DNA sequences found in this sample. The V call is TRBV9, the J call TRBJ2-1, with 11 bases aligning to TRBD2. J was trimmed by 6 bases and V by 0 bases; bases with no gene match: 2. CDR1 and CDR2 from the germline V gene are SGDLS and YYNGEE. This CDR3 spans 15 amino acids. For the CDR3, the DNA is TGTGCCAGCAGCGTAGTAGCGGGAGGGTTCAATGAGCAGTTCTTC. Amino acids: CASSVVAGGFNEQFF.

CDR3 in amino acids: CASTQSGWIAVMTQYF. The CDR3 DNA follows: TGTGCCAGCACCCAGAGTGGGTGGATTGCCGTAATGACCCAGTACTTC. The chain couples TRBV28 to TRBJ2-5; D is unresolved. CDR3 length: 16 amino acids. V was clipped by 7 bases and J by 7 bases, with 25 bases between them. From germline, CDR1 is MDHEN and CDR2 SYDVKM.